This T cell receptor beta chain was retrieved from a study of T cell changes during pregnancy in multiple sclerosis. Repertoires were generated with immunoSEQ multiplex PCR, while TCRdb's copy carries only in-frame clones and drops some. The data contain tens of thousands of clones, under 95% of them singletons. The CDR3 has 17 residues. Trimming shortened V by 6 bases and J by 1 base, and 22 bases separated the two germline ends. Germline loops: CDR1 MNHEY, CDR2 SMNVEV (reference sequence). The specimen was peripheral blood, collected before pregnancy. The sequence came from a female donor with multiple sclerosis, enrolled in a pregnancy study. The chain employs TRBV27 and TRBJ2-7; TRBD2 is a possible D gene (6 bases). The CDR3 coding sequence is TGTGCCAGCAGAAGACGGCCGGGCAGGGAGGATTCCTACGAGCAGTACTTC. Its protein is CASRRRPGREDSYEQYF.